The clone carrying this T cell receptor (beta chain) was observed a few times. Its antigen is currently unknown. The sample belongs to a study of T-cell memory formation after mild COVID-19. Points from the study as a whole: Balance between CD4 and CD8 was seen in clones contracting day 15 to 85, and a CD4+ lean was seen in later expanders.

TCRdb called the 5' RACE reads again in MiXCR, with one record for every CDR3 protein. In the table there are 300,000 to 400,000 distinct CDR3 sequences, 25% to 30% of which are singletons. CDR1 LGHNA and CDR2 YNFKEQ come from the germline V gene. Trimming removed 1 base from V and 7 bases from J, with 6 bases in between. CDR3 length: 12 amino acids. Sequencing used PBMCs or a T cell subset sorted from them (not recorded which). The TCR was taken from an adult woman who had mild COVID-19 (a few samples of this study predate the infection). Cell type and time point are not known. This chain joins TRBV4-2 and TRBJ2-3, with a tentative D call TRBD1 (5 bases). The CDR3 sequence: CASSQGGNTQYF. The CDR3 nucleotides read TGTGCCAGCAGCCAAGGGGGCAATACGCAGTATTTT.